This TCR beta chain came from a study of shared clonotypes between healthy human individuals. Study in general: Three plates each covered CD4 naive and memory; CD8 naive two, CD8 memory one. Study outcomes and limitations: It was anticipated that sequencing depth would influence how many clonotypes donors shared. The study found lower generation probabilities in non-shared clonotypes than in those shared by all four donors.

CDR1 is LNHDA and CDR2 is SQIVND in the germline V gene (reference sequence). V dropped 4 bases and J dropped 7 bases, with 16 bases sitting between them. The CDR3 extends over 14 amino acids. The data were produced by immunoSEQ multiplex PCR, yet TCRdb's version contains in-frame clones alone and is incomplete. Among about 1.5 million clones, roughly 96% were seen once, and the ten largest hold roughly 1.2%. As regards this clone: Antigen unknown.

V gene TRBV19 combines with J gene TRBJ1-2; possible D gene TRBD1, 5 bases. Sequenced input: naive CD4+ T cells sorted from blood. The subset: CD45RA+ positively selected. The sequence was obtained from a young man in good health. This CDR3 is CASSTGAMSGGYTF. CDR3 bases: TGTGCCAGTAGTACCGGGGCTATGAGTGGTGGCTACACCTTC.